This T cell receptor beta chain emerged from a study of technical replicates of blood from several donors (dated 2017 in TCRdb). There are 16 amino acids in the CDR3, from cysteine to phenylalanine inclusive. Only the CDR3 portion is preserved as DNA: 48 bases, with reading frame beginning at the first base. Reading the germline V gene (reference sequence) gives CDR1 MNHEY and CDR2 SMNVEV. The germline V end is reduced by 3 bases and the J end by 7 bases; junction bases left unmatched: 14. Of note for this clone: Its antigen remains undetermined. Base qualities are missing; no much larger clone stands one base away.

The receptor library was made with the immunoSEQ multiplex PCR assay. This immuneACCESS table, as held by TCRdb, lists in-frame sequences with V and J called but not all clones. Of the missing ones, under half trace to an unresolved V gene in checked studies; the others have no known cause. The sample includes fewer than 70,000 clones, with 86% observed a single time. The top ten hold approximately 5% of the sample. Sequences were obtained from PBMCs. The rearrangement combines TRBV27 with TRBJ1-1, with 7 bases in between that match TRBD1. This clonotype originated in a human donor in good health. Some clones in this sample may be carry-over from other donors' samples. The DNA is TGTGCCAGCAGTTTGACAGGGTCCTTAGTTTACAATGAAGCTTTCTTT. It codes for CASSLTGSLVYNEAFF.